The present T cell receptor beta chain was sequenced within a study of T cell clonality in common variable immunodeficiency. Deletions cut 3 bases from V and 7 bases from J, with 4 bases between. CDR1 is LNHDA and CDR2 is SQIVND in the germline V gene (reference sequence). This CDR3 is built from 11 residues. Findings of the study overall: Common variable immunodeficiency TCR beta sequences reportedly had fewer deletions and N-nucleotide insertions.

Method: immunoSEQ multiplex PCR; TCRdb's copy keeps in-frame clones and lacks some. The sample holds about 34,000 clones, and no clone turns up only once. This clone was detected ten times or more. Its specificity is not known. The CDR3 end falls 3 residues outside the read, so it is completed with the germline J gene. Aged roughly 8 to 65 years, CVID subjects averaged roughly 39 years old. Heparinized whole blood, roughly 4.5 to 9 ml, came from each donor. The rearrangement links TRBV19 to TRBJ2-1; D gene unclear. Sequencing was done on a sample of peripheral blood mononuclear cells. The receptor's source is a human donor with common variable immunodeficiency. The covered CDR3 bases are TGTGCCAGTAGTATGTCGAATGAG. It is translated as CASSMSNE. The whole CDR3 protein reads CASSMSNEQFF. Full variable domain (outside the CDR3, taken from reference TRBV19 and TRBJ2-1): DGGITQSPKYLFRKEGQNVTLSCEQNLNHDAMYWYRQDPGQGLRLIYYSQIVNDFQKGDIAEGYSVSREKKESFPLTVTSAQKNPTAFYLCASSMSNEQFFGPGTRLTVL.